This T cell receptor beta chain derives from a study of blood T cell repertoires in COVID-19. About the research overall: T cells, B-cell-depleted T cells, or PBMCs provided the cDNA or gDNA that served as material.

Participant ages covered about 18 to 95 years across about 22 US areas. This CDR3 has 17 residues. Germline V lookup: CDR1 LNHDA, CDR2 SQIVND (reference sequence). Trimming took off 3 bases at V and 0 bases at J, with 17 bases between the two ends. Data came from immunoSEQ multiplex PCR; TCRdb stores just in-frame clones and leaves some out. The sample lists a few hundred thousand clones, around 85% occurring once. The chain has TRBV19 and TRBJ1-1, with D possibly matching TRBD1 (5 bases). This receptor was identified in an older woman who had recovered from COVID-19. Sequencing used PBMCs or T cells enriched from blood (not recorded which). CDR3 loop: CASSMGLWGNMNTEAFF. The CDR3 nucleotides are TGTGCCAGTAGTATGGGTCTCTGGGGCAACATGAACACTGAAGCTTTCTTT.